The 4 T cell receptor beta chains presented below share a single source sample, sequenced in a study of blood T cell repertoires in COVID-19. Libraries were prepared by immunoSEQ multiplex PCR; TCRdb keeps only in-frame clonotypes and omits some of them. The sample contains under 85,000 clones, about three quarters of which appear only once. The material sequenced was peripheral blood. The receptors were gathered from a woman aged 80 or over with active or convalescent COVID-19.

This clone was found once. The CDR3 sequence: CASSFVAQNTEAFF. The CDR3 DNA follows: TGCGCCAGCAGCTTTGTGGCACAGAACACTGAAGCTTTCTTT. The chain joins TRBV5-1 to TRBJ1-1; D is uncertain. Trimming shortened V by 2 bases and J by 1 base, and 9 bases separated the two germline ends. This CDR3 comprises 14 residues. In germline, CDR1 is SGHRS, CDR2 YFSETQ.

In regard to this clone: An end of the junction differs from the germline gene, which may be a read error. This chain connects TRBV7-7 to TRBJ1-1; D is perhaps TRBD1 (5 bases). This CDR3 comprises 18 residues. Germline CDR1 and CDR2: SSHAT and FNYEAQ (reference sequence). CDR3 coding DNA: TGTGCTAGCAGTGTGGACAATCCACAATCCATTATGAACACTGAAGCTTTCTTT. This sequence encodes CASSVDNPQSIMNTEAFF.

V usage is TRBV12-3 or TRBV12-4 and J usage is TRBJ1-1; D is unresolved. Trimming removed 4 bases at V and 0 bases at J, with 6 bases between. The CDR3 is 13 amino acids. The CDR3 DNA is TGTGCCAGCAGTTCCCGTATGAACACTGAAGCTTTCTTT. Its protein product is CASSSRMNTEAFF.

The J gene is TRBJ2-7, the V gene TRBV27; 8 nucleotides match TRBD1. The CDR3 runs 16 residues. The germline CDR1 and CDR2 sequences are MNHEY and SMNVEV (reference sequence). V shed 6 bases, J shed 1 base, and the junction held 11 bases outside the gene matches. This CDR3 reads CASRDRAGTGSYEQYF. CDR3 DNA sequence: TGTGCCAGCAGGGATCGGGCCGGGACAGGATCCTACGAGCAGTACTTC.